This T cell receptor (beta chain) was profiled in a study of blood T cell repertoires in COVID-19. In the study overall: From the United States, Italy and Spain came samples of acute and convalescent COVID-19.

With 5 bases removed from V and 8 bases from J, the gap between germline ends came to 9 bases. This CDR3 has 10 residues. Germline loops: CDR1 DFQATT, CDR2 SNEGSKA (reference sequence). In this sample, this clone turned up once. Before being deemed recovered, Cohort 3 donors had two negative PCRs, clearance, or symptom resolution. Per the authors' pipeline: Amplification from reference gene primers served as the basis for estimated nucleated cell counts. Using immunoSEQ multiplex PCR, the repertoire was profiled, and TCRdb retains in-frame clones only, with some absent. From that table come the V and J calls and clone size; the DNA was used to work out D and trimming. The sample has a few hundred thousand clones; roughly nine tenths are singletons.

This receptor was identified in a woman aged 45-59 years who had recovered from COVID-19. The rearrangement joins TRBV20-1 to TRBJ1-1; D possibly corresponds to TRBD1 (5 bases). Sequenced input: PBMCs or T cells enriched from blood (not recorded which). The CDR3, as DNA: TGCAGTGCTGGGGGAGGGGAAGCTTTCTTT. As protein: CSAGGGEAFF.